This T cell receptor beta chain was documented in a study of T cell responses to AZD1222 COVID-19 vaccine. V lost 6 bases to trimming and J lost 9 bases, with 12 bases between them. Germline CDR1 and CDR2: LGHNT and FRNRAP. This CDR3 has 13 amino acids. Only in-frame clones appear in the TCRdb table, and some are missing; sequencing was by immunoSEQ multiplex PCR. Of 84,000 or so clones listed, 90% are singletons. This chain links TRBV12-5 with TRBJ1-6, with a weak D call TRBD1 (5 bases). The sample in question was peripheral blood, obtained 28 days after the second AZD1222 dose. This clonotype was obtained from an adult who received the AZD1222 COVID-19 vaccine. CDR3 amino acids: CASGLDSPSPLHF. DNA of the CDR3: TGTGCTAGTGGCCTAGACAGCCCTTCACCCCTCCACTTT.